This T cell receptor (beta chain) derives from a study of blood T cell repertoires in COVID-19. Clones were sequenced by immunoSEQ multiplex PCR, and TCRdb holds only the in-frame ones, with some missing. The sample comprises some 120,000 clones, more than 75% of which are singletons, and 7.6% rests with the top ten. The CDR3 has 16 amino acids. The V and J ends lost 7 bases and 7 bases respectively, with 20 bases between them. CDR1 SGHVS and CDR2 FQNEAQ come from the germline V gene. This chain links TRBV7-8 with TRBJ1-6; D not resolved. This receptor was identified in a man aged 45-60 years with acute or convalescent COVID-19. The sample comprised peripheral blood. CDR3 sequence reads: CASTLNRASVNSPLHF. The CDR3 DNA is TGTGCCAGCACCCTTAACCGTGCGTCCGTAAATTCACCCCTCCACTTT.